These T cell receptor beta chains were read from a single sample in a study of technical replicates of blood from a few donors. Measured with immunoSEQ multiplex PCR; TCRdb has only the in-frame clones, and not every one. The sample carries tens of thousands of clones, 90% recorded once. The sample comprised PBMCs. The receptors here all came from a human donor in good health. Some clones in this sample may be carry-over from other donors' samples. Each CDR3 is given with its conserved first and last residue. D genes are given only for firm matches.

v_gene	j_gene	d_gene	CDR3aa
TRBV9	TRBJ1-1	TRBD1	CASSRGGVTEAFF
TRBV5-4	TRBJ2-3	NA	CASSFGTRTDTQYF
TRBV5-1	TRBJ2-5	TRBD2	CASRTSGGSETQYF
TRBV30	TRBJ1-1	NA	CACLWGDGTEAFF
TRBV29-1	TRBJ2-1	TRBD1	CSVEDFRDSNNEQFF
TRBV7-2	TRBJ2-7	NA	CASSFLGGEQYF
TRBV6-6	TRBJ2-7	TRBD2	CASSRRGAGAYEQYF
TRBV5-4	TRBJ2-3	NA	CASSLGVRITDTQYF
TRBV7-9	TRBJ2-1	TRBD2	CASSRLAGDWEQFF
TRBV27	TRBJ2-7	TRBD2	CASRPGGGAYEQYF
TRBV7-8	TRBJ1-1	TRBD1	CASSLGAGGMNTEAFF
TRBV9	TRBJ2-1	NA	CASSVEKSSYNEQFF
TRBV6-6	TRBJ2-1	TRBD2	CASSSSTGGYNEQFF
TRBV29-1	TRBJ2-3	TRBD1	CSVAGQTSTDTQYF
TRBV6-1	TRBJ2-7	TRBD1	CASSGQGEEYF
TRBV2	TRBJ2-5	TRBD2	CASRGWVAGSQETQYF
TRBV29-1	TRBJ2-3	TRBD1	CSVQGTATDTQYF
TRBV30	TRBJ2-1	TRBD2	CAWSGPGLAGYEQFF
TRBV6-5	TRBJ2-5	TRBD1	CASSKTGVAETQYF
TRBV7-7	TRBJ2-1	NA	CASSLALRSNEQFF
TRBV18	TRBJ2-3	TRBD2	CASSPLGTSGRAGTDTQYF
TRBV10-3	TRBJ2-2	NA	CAISEVSGWTGELFF
TRBV7-2	TRBJ1-2	NA	CASSLAFSGVGTYGYTF
TRBV2	TRBJ2-4	TRBD1	CASRGGQGRDIQYF
TRBV7-3	TRBJ2-7	TRBD2	CASSVSSGGPYEQYF
TRBV19	TRBJ2-7	TRBD2	CASSIDSREWAYEQYF
TRBV6-1	TRBJ2-3	TRBD2	CASNLAGTDTQYF
TRBV10-3	TRBJ1-2	TRBD1	CAISTGTGGNYGYTF
TRBV9	TRBJ1-5	TRBD1	CASSPYHQGAHQPQHF
TRBV7-9	TRBJ1-4	NA	CASSLLPTGKPEKLFF
TRBV6-5	TRBJ2-2	TRBD2	CASRGSGANTGELFF
TRBV6-6	TRBJ1-5	NA	CASGRENQPQHF
TRBV29-1	TRBJ2-1	NA	CSVTGQSSYNEQFF
TRBV5-1	TRBJ1-4	NA	CASSKGQGNEKLFF
TRBV7-8	TRBJ2-7	NA	CASSLYGSRVGYEQYF
TRBV7-9	TRBJ2-3	NA	CASSPRWAAGLGDTQYF
TRBV10-3	TRBJ1-4	NA	CASSGPNEKLFF
TRBV29-1	TRBJ2-1	TRBD1	CSVEDRRQFF
TRBV5-1	TRBJ1-1	NA	CASSLDGELEAFF
TRBV5-4	TRBJ2-1	TRBD2	CASSLGLADYNEQFF
TRBV11-1	TRBJ1-1	TRBD1	CASSSYRGQAFF
TRBV7-9	TRBJ2-2	NA	CANSRGRAYTGELFF